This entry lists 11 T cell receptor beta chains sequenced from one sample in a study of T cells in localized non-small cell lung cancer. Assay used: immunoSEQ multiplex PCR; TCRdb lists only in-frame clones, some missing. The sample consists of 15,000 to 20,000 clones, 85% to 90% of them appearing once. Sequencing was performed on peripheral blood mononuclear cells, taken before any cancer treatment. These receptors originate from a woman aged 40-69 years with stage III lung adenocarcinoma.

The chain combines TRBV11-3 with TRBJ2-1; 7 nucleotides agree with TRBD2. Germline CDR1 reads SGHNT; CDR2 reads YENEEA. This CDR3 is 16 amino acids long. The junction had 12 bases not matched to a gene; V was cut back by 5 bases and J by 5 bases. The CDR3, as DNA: TGTGCCAGCAGCCGTCTCTCCGGGACTAAAAACAATGAGCAGTTCTTC. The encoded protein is CASSRLSGTKNNEQFF.

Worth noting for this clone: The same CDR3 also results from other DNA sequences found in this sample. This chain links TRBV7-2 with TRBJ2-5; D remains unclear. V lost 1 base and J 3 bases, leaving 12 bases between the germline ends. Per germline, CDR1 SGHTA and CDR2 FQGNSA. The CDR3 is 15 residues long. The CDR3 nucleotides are TGTGCCAGCAGCTTAGGGTCGGGTTCGGAAGAGACCCAGTACTTC. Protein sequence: CASSLGSGSEETQYF. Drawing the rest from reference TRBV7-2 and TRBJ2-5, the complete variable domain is GAGVSQSPSNKVTEKGKDVELRCDPISGHTALYWYRQSLGQGLEFLIYFQGNSAPDKSGLPSDRFSAERTGGSVSTLTIQRTQQEDSAVYLCASSLGSGSEETQYFGPGTRLLVL.

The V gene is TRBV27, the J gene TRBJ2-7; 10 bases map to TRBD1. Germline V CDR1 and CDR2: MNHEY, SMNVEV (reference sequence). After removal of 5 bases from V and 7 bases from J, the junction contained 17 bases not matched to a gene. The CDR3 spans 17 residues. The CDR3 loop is CASSLLLTGGGINEQYF. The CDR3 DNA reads TGTGCCAGCAGTCTCCTGTTGACAGGGGGCGGAATTAATGAGCAGTACTTC.

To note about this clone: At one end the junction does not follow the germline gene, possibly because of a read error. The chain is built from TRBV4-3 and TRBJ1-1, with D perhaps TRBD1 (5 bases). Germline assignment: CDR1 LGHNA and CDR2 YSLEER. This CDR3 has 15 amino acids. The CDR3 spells CASSQVSSGGTEAFF. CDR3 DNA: TGCGCCAGCAGCCAAGTATCGTCTGGGGGGACTGAGGCTTTCTTT.

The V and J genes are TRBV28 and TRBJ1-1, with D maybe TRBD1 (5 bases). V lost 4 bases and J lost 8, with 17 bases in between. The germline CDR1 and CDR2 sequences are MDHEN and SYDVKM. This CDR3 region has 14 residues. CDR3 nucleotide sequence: TGTGCCAGCAGTTCCCGAGTAACCCACAGGGAAGCTTTCTTT. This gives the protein CASSSRVTHREAFF.

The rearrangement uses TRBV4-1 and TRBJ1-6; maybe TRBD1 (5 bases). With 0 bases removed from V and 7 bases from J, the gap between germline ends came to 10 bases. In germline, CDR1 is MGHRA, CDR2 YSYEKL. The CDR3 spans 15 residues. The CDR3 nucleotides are TGCGCCAGCAGCCAAGAAACGGGGGGGAATTCACCCCTCCACTTT. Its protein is CASSQETGGNSPLHF.

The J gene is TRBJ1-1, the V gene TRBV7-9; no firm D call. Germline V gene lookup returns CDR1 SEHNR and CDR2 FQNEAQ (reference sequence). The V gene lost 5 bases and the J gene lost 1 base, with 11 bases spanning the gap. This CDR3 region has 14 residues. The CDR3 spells CASSLQVGNTEAFF. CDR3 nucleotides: TGTGCCAGCAGCCTACAAGTTGGGAACACTGAAGCTTTCTTT. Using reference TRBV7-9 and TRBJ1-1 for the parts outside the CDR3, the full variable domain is DTGVSQNPRHKITKRGQNVTFRCDPISEHNRLYWYRQTLGQGPEFLTYFQNEAQLEKSRLLSDRFSAERPKGSFSTLEIQRTEQGDSAMYLCASSLQVGNTEAFFGQGTRLTVV.

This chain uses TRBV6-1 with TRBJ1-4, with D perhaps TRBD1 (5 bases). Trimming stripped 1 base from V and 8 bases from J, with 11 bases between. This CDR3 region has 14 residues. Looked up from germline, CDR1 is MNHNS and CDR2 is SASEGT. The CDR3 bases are TGTGCCAGCAGTGAAGTGACATGGGGCGAAAAACTGTTTTTT. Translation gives CASSEVTWGEKLFF.

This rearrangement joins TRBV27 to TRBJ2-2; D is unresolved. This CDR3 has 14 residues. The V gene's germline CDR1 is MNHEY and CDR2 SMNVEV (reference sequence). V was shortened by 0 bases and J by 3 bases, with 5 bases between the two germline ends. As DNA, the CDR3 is TGTGCCAGCAGTTTATCATGGGACACCGGGGAGCTGTTTTTT. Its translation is CASSLSWDTGELFF.

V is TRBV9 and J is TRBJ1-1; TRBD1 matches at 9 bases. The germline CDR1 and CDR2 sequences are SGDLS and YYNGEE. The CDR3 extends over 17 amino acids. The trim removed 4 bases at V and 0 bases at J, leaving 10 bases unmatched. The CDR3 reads CASSPRPGQGLNTEAFF. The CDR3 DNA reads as TGTGCCAGCAGCCCCCGACCGGGACAGGGCTTGAACACTGAAGCTTTCTTT.

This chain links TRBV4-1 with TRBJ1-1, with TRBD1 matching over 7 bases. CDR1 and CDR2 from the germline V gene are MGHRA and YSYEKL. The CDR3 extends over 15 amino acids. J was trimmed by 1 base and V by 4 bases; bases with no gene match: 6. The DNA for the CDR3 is TGCGCCAGCAGCCGCCAGGGGGACTCGAACACTGAAGCTTTCTTT. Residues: CASSRQGDSNTEAFF.